This T cell receptor beta chain stems from a study of T cells expressing NK-cell markers. Study in general: TCR beta repertoires came from sorted CD3+CD56+NKG2C+, CD3+CD56+NKG2C- and CD3+CD56-NKG2C+ T cells. One of eight sequenced donors was HCMV-seronegative; the other seven were seropositive.

As for this clonotype: Its antigen is still unknown.

CDR3 length: 13 amino acids. Germline V gene sequence: CDR1 DFQATT, CDR2 SNEGSKA (reference sequence). General observations from the study: These clonotypes additionally ranked first within the CD3+CD56-NKG2C+ fraction of a handful of donors.

The cDNA for TCR beta came from 5'RACE template switching with UMIs. TCRdb re-called the 5' RACE reads and gives one entry per CDR3 protein, without DNA. In total, the table holds 25,000 to 35,000 distinct CDR3 sequences. This rearrangement joins TRBV20-1 to TRBJ2-7; TCRdb outputs TRBD1, but without DNA this stays unchecked. Sequencing was performed on blood T cells: a sorted CD56 or NKG2C T cell subset, CD4+ or CD8+ T cells, or bulk PBMC T cells (not recorded which). This clonotype was obtained from a woman aged 18-69 years in good health. The CDR3 sequence is CSAEGQVIYEQYF.